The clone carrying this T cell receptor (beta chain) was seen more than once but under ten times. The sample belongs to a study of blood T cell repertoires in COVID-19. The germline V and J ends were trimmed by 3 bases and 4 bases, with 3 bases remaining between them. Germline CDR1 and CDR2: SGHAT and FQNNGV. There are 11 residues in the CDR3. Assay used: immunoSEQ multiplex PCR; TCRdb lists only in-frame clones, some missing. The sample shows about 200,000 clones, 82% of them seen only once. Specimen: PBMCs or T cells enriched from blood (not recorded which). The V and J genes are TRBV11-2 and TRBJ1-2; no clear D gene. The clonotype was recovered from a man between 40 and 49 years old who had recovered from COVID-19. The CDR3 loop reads CASSLAYGYTF. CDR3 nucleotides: TGTGCCAGCAGCTTGGCCTATGGCTACACCTTC.